This T cell receptor beta chain was captured by sequencing in a study of OX40 agonist ivuxolimab in advanced cancers. Across the whole study: Patients received ivuxolimab, an agonistic anti-OX40 (CD134) antibody.

General study results and limits: At 0.1 to 3.0 mg/kg, clonal expansion of CD4+ and CD8+ blood T cells had occurred by week 6. There were, on average, more expanded clones in CD8+ T cells than in CD4+.

The germline V and J ends were trimmed by 1 base and 0 bases, with 9 bases remaining between them. The CDR3 has 15 amino acids. The germline V gene encodes CDR1 SGHTA and CDR2 FQGNSA. About this clone itself: Its matching antigen is unknown.

Data came from immunoSEQ multiplex PCR; TCRdb stores just in-frame clones and leaves some out. The data hold approximately 45,000 clones, with roughly four fifths observed a single time. The sample consisted of CD4+ or CD8+ T cells sorted from blood, taken in a trial of the OX40 agonist ivuxolimab. The TCR sequence derives from an adult with an advanced solid tumor such as melanoma, head and neck, liver or kidney cancer. The chain couples TRBV7-2 to TRBJ2-5; D gene unclear. The CDR3 bases are TGTGCCAGCAGCTTAGAAGGCGGATACCAAGAGACCCAGTACTTC. It codes for CASSLEGGYQETQYF.